This T cell receptor (beta chain) comes out of a study of shared clonotypes between healthy human individuals. V lost 2 bases to trimming and J lost 6 bases; unmatched junction nucleotides: 10. The CDR3 spans 15 residues. Germline values: CDR1 KGHSH, CDR2 LQKENI. TCRdb's copy holds only in-frame clones and misses some; the assay was immunoSEQ multiplex PCR. Counted here are some 1 million clones, more than 65% occurring once; the ten biggest clones make up around 1.4%. Sequencing was carried out using memory CD4+ T cells sorted from blood. Specified subset: CD45RA-negative fraction. The chain has TRBV18 and TRBJ2-7; 7 positions agree with TRBD1. The receptor comes from a man younger than 35 in good health. This chain's CDR3 is CASSPSVQGNAEQYF. CDR3 DNA sequence: TGTGCCAGCTCACCATCGGTACAGGGGAATGCCGAGCAGTACTTC. The complete variable domain, with remaining parts taken from reference TRBV18 and TRBJ2-7, reads NAGVMQNPRHLVRRRGQEARLRCSPMKGHSHVYWYRQLPEEGLKFMVYLQKENIIDESGMPKERFSAEFPKEGPSILRIQQVVRGDSAAYFCASSPSVQGNAEQYFGPGTRLTVT.